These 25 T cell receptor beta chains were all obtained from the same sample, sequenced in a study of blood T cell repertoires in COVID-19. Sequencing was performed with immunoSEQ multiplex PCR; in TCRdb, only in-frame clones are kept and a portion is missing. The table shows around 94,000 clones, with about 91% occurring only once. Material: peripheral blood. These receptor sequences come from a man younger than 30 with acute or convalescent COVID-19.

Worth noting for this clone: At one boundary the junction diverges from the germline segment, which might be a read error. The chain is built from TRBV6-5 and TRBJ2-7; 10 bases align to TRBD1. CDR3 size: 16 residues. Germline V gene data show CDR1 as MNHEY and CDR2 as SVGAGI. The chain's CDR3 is CASNYAGTGVPYEQYF. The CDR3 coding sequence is TGTGCCAGCAATTACGCCGGGACAGGGGTCCCTTACGAGCAGTACTTC.

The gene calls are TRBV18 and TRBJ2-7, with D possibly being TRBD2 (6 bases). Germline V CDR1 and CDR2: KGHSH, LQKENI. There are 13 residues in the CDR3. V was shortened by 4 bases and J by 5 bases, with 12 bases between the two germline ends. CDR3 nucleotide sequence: TGTGCCAGCTCACAAGCGGGCGGGAACGAGCAGTACTTC. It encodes CASSQAGGNEQYF. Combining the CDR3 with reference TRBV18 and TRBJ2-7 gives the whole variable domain NAGVMQNPRHLVRRRGQEARLRCSPMKGHSHVYWYRQLPEEGLKFMVYLQKENIIDESGMPKERFSAEFPKEGPSILRIQQVVRGDSAAYFCASSQAGGNEQYFGPGTRLTVT.

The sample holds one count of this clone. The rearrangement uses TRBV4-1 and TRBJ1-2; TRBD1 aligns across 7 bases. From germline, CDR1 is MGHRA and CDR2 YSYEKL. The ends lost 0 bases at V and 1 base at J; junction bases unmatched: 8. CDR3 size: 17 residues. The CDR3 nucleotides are TGCGCCAGCAGCCAAGACCTTTCGACAGGGTATAACTATGGCTACACCTTC. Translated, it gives CASSQDLSTGYNYGYTF.

The CDR3 is CASSLPGTESPNYGYTF. The CDR3 DNA follows: TGTGCCAGCAGCTTACCCGGGACAGAGTCTCCCAACTATGGCTACACCTTC. The chain carries TRBV7-6 and TRBJ1-2, with 7 bases that match TRBD1. The V gene end was trimmed by 2 bases and the J gene end by 2 bases; junction bases not matched to a gene: 11. Germline V gene data show CDR1 as SGHVS and CDR2 as FNYEAQ. There are 17 residues in the CDR3.

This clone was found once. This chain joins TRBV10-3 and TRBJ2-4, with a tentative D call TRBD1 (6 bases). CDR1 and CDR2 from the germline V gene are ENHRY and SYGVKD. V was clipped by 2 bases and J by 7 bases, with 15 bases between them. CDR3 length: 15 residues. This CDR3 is CAISEPGTKGNIQYF. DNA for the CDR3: TGTGCCATCAGTGAGCCCGGGACAAAGGGGAACATTCAGTACTTC.

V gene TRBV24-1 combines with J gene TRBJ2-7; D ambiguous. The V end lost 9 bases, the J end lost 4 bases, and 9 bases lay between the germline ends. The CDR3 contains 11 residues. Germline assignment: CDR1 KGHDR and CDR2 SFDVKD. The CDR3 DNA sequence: TGTGCCACCGCCGACAATTACGAGCAGTACTTC. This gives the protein CATADNYEQYF.

DNA for the CDR3: TGTGCCAGCAGCTTAATGGCACAGGGGATTTCGGCCGAGCAGTACTTC. Its translation is CASSLMAQGISAEQYF. The chain links TRBV7-8 to TRBJ2-7; 7 bases agree with TRBD1. The CDR3 totals 16 residues. J gave up 6 bases and V 2 bases, and 13 bases lay outside the gene matches. From germline, CDR1 is SGHVS and CDR2 FQNEAQ.

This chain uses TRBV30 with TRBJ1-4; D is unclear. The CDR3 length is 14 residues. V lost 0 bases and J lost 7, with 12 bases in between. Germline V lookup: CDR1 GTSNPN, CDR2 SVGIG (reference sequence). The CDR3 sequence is CAWSVLPTIEKLFF. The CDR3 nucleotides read TGTGCCTGGAGTGTACTCCCGACAATTGAAAAACTGTTTTTT.

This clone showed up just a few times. This CDR3 is CASSIGQYTGYEQYF. Written as DNA, the CDR3 is TGTGCCAGTAGTATAGGACAGTATACGGGTTACGAGCAGTACTTC. The chain employs TRBV19 and TRBJ2-7; D perhaps matches TRBD1 (5 bases). Between the trimmed V and J ends, which lost 1 base and 4 bases, there was a span of 14 bases. In germline, CDR1 is LNHDA, CDR2 SQIVND (reference sequence). CDR3 length: 15 amino acids.

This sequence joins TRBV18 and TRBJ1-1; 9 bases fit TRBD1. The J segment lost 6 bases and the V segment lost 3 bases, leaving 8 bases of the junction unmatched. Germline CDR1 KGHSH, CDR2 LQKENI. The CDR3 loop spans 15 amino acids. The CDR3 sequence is CASSPGQGALSEAFF. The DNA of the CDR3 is TGTGCCAGCTCACCGGGACAGGGAGCCCTGTCTGAAGCTTTCTTT. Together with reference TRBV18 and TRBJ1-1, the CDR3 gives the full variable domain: NAGVMQNPRHLVRRRGQEARLRCSPMKGHSHVYWYRQLPEEGLKFMVYLQKENIIDESGMPKERFSAEFPKEGPSILRIQQVVRGDSAAYFCASSPGQGALSEAFFGQGTRLTVV.

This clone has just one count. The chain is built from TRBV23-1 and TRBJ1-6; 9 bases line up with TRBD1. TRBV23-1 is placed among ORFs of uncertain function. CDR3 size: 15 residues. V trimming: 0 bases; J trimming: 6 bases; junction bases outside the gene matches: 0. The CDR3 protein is CASSQSGQGNSPLHF. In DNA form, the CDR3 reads TGCGCCAGCAGTCAATCGGGACAGGGTAATTCACCCCTCCACTTT.

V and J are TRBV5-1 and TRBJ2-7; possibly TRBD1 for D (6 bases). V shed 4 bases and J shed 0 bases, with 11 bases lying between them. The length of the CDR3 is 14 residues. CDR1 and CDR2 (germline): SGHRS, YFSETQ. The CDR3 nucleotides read TGCGCCAGCAGCCCGGACAGTTTCTCCTACGAGCAGTACTTC. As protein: CASSPDSFSYEQYF. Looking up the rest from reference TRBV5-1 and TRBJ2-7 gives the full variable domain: KAGVTQTPRYLIKTRGQQVTLSCSPISGHRSVSWYQQTPGQGLQFLFEYFSETQRNKGNFPGRFSGRQFSNSRSEMNVSTLELGDSALYLCASSPDSFSYEQYFGPGTRLTVT.

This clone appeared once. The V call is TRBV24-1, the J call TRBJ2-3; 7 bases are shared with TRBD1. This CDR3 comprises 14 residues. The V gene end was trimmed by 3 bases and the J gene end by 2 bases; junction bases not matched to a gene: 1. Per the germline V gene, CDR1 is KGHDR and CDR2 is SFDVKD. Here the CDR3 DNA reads TGTGCCACCAGTGATACAGGGGTCACAGATACGCAGTATTTT. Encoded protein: CATSDTGVTDTQYF.

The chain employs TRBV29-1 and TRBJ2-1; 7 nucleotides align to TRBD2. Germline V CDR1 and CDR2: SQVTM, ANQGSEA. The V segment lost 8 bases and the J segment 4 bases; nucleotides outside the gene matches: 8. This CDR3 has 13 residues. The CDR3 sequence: CSLRAGAYNEQFF. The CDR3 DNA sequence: TGCAGCCTCCGGGCGGGAGCATACAATGAGCAGTTCTTC.

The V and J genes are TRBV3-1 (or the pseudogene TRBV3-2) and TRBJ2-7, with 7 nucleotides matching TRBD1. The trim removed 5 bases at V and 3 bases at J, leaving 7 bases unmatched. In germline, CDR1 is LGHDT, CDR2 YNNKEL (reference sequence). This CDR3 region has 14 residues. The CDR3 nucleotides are TGTGCCAGCAGCTTTGCCGGACAGGTCTACGAGCAGTACTTC. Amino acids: CASSFAGQVYEQYF.

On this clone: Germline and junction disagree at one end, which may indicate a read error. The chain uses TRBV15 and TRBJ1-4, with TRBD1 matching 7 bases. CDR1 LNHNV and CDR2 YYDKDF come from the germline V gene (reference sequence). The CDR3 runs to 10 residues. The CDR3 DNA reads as TGTGCCACCAGCGGAGACAGGGTTCATTTT. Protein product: CATSGDRVHF.

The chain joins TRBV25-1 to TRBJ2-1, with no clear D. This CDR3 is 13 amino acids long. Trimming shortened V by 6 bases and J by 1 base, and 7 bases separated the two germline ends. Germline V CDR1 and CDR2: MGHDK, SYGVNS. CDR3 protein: CASRELSYNEQFF. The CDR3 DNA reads TGTGCCAGCAGGGAACTATCCTACAATGAGCAGTTCTTC. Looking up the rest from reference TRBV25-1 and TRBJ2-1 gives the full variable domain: EADIYQTPRYLVIGTGKKITLECSQTMGHDKMYWYQQDPGMELHLIHYSYGVNSTEKGDLSSESTVSRIRTEHFPLTLESARPSHTSQYLCASRELSYNEQFFGPGTRLTVL.

The CDR3 spells CASTPRGGPNEKLFF. In DNA, the CDR3 is TGTGCCAGCACCCCTCGGGGGGGTCCTAATGAAAAACTGTTTTTT. The gene calls are TRBV28 and TRBJ1-4; D is perhaps TRBD1 (5 bases). V gave up 7 bases and J gave up 3 bases, with 15 bases separating them. This CDR3 comprises 15 residues. The germline V gene encodes CDR1 MDHEN and CDR2 SYDVKM.

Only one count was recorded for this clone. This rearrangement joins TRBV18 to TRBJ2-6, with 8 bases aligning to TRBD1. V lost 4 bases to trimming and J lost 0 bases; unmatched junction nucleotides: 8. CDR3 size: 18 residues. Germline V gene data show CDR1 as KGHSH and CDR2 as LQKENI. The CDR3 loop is CASSLRDRRSSGANVLTF. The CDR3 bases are TGTGCCAGCTCACTCCGGGACAGGAGAAGCTCTGGGGCCAACGTCCTGACTTTC.

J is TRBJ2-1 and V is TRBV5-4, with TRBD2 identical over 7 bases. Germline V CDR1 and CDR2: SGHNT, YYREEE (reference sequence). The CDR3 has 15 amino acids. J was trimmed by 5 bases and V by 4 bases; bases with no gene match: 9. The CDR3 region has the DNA TGTGCCAGCAGCGCGGGACTAACTCAAAACAATGAGCAGTTCTTC. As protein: CASSAGLTQNNEQFF.

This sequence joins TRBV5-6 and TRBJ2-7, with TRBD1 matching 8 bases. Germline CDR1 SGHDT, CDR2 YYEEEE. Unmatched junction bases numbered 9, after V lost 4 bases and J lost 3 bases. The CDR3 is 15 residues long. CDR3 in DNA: TGTGCCAGCAGCCCCCGGACAGGGAGTCTCTACGAGCAGTACTTC. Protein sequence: CASSPRTGSLYEQYF.

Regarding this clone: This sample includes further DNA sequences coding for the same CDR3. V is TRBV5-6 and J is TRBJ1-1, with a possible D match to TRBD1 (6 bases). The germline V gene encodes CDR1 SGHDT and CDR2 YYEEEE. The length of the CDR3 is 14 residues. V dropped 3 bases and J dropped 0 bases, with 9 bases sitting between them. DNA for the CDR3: TGTGCCAGCAGCTCCGACAGGCTGAACACTGAAGCTTTCTTT. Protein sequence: CASSSDRLNTEAFF.

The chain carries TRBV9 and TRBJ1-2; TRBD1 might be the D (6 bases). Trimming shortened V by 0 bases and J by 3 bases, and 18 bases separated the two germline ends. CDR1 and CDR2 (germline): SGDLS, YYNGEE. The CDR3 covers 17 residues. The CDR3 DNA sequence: TGTGCCAGCAGCGTAGAACTACAGGGACCCTGGGACTATGGCTACACCTTC. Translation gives CASSVELQGPWDYGYTF.

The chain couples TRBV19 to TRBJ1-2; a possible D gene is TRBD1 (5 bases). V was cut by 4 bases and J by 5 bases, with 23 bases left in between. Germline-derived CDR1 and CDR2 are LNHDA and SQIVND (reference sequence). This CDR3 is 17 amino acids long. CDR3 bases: TGTGCCAGTAGTACAGGGTCCTTAAGCCTTAATATGTATGGCTACACCTTC. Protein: CASSTGSLSLNMYGYTF. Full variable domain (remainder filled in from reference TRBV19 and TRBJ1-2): DGGITQSPKYLFRKEGQNVTLSCEQNLNHDAMYWYRQDPGQGLRLIYYSQIVNDFQKGDIAEGYSVSREKKESFPLTVTSAQKNPTAFYLCASSTGSLSLNMYGYTFGSGTRLTVV.

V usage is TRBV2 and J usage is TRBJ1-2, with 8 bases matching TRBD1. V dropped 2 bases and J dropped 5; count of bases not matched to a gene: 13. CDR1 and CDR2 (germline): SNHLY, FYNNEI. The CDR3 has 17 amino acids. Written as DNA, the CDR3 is TGTGCCAGCAGTGAATTCGCCCCTGGACAGGGTGGTTATGGCTACACCTTC. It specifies CASSEFAPGQGGYGYTF.